This T cell receptor beta chain was obtained from a study of blood T cell repertoires in COVID-19. Across the study: T cells, B-cell-depleted T cells, or PBMCs provided the cDNA or gDNA that served as material.

Participants, 18 to 89 years old, spanned 25 or so US areas. Categorization into cohorts depended on clinical history that participants reported. Method: immunoSEQ multiplex PCR; TCRdb's copy keeps in-frame clones and lacks some. The sample carries fewer than 350,000 clones, 75% to 90% recorded once. This clonotype was sampled from a man aged 55 to 70 who had recovered from COVID-19. What was sequenced was PBMCs or T cells enriched from blood (not recorded which).

The CDR3 DNA reads as TGCGCCAGCAGCTGGGGACAGGGACAAGAGACCCAGTACTTC. Translated, it gives CASSWGQGQETQYF. V is TRBV5-1 and J is TRBJ2-5; 9 positions agree with TRBD1. Germline CDR1 reads SGHRS; CDR2 reads YFSETQ. V was pared by 3 bases and J by 2 bases, with 2 bases of the junction left unmatched. This CDR3 is 14 amino acids long.